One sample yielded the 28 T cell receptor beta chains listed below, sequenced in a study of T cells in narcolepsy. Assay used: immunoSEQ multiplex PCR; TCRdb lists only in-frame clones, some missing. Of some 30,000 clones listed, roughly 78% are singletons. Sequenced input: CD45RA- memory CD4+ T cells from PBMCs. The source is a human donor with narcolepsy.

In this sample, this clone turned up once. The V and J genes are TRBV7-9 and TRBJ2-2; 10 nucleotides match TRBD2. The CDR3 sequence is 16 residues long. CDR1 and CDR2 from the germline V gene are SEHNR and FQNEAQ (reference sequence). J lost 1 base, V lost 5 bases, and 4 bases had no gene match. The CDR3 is CASSNRLAGNTGELFF. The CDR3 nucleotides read TGTGCCAGCAGCAACAGACTAGCGGGGAACACCGGGGAGCTGTTTTTT.

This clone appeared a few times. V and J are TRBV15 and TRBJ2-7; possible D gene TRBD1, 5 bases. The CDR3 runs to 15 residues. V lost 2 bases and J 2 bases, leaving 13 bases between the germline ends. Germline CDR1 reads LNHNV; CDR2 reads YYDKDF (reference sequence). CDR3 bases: TGTGCCACCAGCAGACCAGGGCTCCTAGCCTACGAGCAGTACTTC. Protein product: CATSRPGLLAYEQYF.

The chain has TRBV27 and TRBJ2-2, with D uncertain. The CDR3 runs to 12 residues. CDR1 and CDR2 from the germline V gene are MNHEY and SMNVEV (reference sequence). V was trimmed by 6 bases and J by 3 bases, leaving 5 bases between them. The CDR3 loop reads CASRRYTGELFF. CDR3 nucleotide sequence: TGTGCCAGCAGACGGTACACCGGGGAGCTGTTTTTT.

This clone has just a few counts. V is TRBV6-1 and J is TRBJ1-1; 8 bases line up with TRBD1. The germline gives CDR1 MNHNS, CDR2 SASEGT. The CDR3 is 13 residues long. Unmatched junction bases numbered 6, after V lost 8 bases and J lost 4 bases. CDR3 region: CASVRTGSTEAFF. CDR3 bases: TGTGCCAGCGTCCGGACAGGGAGCACTGAAGCTTTCTTT.

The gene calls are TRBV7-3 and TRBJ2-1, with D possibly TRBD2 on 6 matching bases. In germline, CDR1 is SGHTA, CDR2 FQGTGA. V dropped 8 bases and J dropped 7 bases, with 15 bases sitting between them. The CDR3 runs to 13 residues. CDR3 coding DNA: TGTGCCAGCGGACCCTTGGCGGGGAATGAGCAGTTCTTC. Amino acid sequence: CASGPLAGNEQFF.

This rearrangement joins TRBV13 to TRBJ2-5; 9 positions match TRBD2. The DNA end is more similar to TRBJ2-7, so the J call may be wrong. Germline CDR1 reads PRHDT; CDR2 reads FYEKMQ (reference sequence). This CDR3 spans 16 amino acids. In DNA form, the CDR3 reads TGTGCCAGCAGCATTAAAGGCGCTAGCGGGATTGGCGAGCAGTACTTC. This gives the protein CASSIKGASGIGEQYF.

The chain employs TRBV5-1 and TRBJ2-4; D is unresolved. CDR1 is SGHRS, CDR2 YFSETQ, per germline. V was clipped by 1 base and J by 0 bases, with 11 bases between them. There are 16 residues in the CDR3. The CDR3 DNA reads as TGCGCCAGCAGCTTGCTGACGGAGCCAGCCAAAAACATTCAGTACTTC. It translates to CASSLLTEPAKNIQYF. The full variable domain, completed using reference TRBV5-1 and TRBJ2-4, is KAGVTQTPRYLIKTRGQQVTLSCSPISGHRSVSWYQQTPGQGLQFLFEYFSETQRNKGNFPGRFSGRQFSNSRSEMNVSTLELGDSALYLCASSLLTEPAKNIQYFGAGTRLSVL.

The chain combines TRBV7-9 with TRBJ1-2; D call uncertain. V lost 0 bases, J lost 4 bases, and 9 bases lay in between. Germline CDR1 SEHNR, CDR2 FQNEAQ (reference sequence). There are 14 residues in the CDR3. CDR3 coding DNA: TGTGCCAGCAGCTTAGCATCCCAGGCCTATGGCTACACCTTC. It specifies CASSLASQAYGYTF.

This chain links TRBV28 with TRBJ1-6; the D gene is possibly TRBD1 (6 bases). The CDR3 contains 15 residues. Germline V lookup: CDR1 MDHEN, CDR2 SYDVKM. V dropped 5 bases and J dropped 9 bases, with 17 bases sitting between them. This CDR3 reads CASSGGRGISSPLHF. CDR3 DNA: TGTGCCAGCAGTGGGGGGAGGGGGATTAGTTCACCCCTCCACTTT.

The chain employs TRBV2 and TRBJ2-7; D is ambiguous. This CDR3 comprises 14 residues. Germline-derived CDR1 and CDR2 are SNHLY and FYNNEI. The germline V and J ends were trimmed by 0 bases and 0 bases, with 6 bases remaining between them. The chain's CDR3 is CASSEATYSYEQYF. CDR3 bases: TGTGCCAGCAGTGAAGCTACCTACTCCTACGAGCAGTACTTC.

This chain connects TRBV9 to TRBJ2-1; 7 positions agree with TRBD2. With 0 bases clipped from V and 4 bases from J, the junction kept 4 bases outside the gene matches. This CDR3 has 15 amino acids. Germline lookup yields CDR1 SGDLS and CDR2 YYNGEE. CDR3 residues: CASSVAWEGYNEQFF. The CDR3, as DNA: TGTGCCAGCAGCGTAGCTTGGGAGGGATACAATGAGCAGTTCTTC.

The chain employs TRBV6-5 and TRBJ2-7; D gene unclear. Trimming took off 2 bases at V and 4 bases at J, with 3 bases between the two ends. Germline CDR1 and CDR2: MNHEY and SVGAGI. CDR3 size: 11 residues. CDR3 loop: CASSYEYEQYF. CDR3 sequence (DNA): TGTGCCAGCAGTTACGAGTACGAGCAGTACTTC.

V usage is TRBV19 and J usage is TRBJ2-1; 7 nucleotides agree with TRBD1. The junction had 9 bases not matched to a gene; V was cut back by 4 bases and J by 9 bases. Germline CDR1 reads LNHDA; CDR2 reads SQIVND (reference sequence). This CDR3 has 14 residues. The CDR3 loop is CASSSSQGVSEQFF. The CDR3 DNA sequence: TGTGCCAGTAGTAGCTCCCAGGGGGTCTCTGAGCAGTTCTTC.

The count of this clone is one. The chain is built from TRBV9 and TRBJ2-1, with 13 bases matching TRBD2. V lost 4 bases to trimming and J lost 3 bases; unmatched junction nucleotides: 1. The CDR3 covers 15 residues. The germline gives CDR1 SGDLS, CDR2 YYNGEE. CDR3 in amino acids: CASSRLAGGYNEQFF. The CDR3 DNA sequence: TGTGCCAGCAGCCGACTAGCGGGAGGCTACAATGAGCAGTTCTTC.

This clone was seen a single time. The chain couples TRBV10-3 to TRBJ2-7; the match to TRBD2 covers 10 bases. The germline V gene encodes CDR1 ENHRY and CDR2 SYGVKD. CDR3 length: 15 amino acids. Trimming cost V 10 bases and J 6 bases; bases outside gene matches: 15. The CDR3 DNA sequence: TGTGCCACCCAGGGGGCCAGCGGGAGGGCCCCCGAGCAGTACTTC. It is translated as CATQGASGRAPEQYF.

The CDR3 is CASSDRRGPMNTEAFF. The CDR3 DNA sequence: TGCGCCAGCAGTGACCGCAGGGGGCCGATGAACACTGAAGCTTTCTTT. V gene TRBV5-1 combines with J gene TRBJ1-1; 8 bases are shared with TRBD1. CDR1 and CDR2 (germline): SGHRS, YFSETQ. After removal of 5 bases from V and 0 bases from J, the junction contained 9 bases not matched to a gene. The CDR3 extends over 16 amino acids.

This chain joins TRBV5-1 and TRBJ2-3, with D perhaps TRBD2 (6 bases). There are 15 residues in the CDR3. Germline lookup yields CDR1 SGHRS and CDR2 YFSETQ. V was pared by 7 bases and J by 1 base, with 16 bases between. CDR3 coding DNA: TGCGCCAGCCGGGGAATGGGGGGAGGCACAGATACGCAGTATTTT. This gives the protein CASRGMGGGTDTQYF.

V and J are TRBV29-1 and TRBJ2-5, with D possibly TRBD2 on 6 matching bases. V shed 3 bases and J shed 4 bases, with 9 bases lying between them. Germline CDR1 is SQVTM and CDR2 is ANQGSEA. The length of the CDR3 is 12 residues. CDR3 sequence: CSVEGGAETQYF. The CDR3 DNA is TGCAGCGTTGAGGGGGGTGCAGAGACCCAGTACTTC. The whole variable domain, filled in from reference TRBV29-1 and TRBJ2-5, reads SAVISQKPSRDICQRGTSLTIQCQVDSQVTMMFWYRQQPGQSLTLIATANQGSEATYESGFVIDKFPISRPNLTFSTLTVSNMSPEDSSIYLCSVEGGAETQYFGPGTRLLVL.

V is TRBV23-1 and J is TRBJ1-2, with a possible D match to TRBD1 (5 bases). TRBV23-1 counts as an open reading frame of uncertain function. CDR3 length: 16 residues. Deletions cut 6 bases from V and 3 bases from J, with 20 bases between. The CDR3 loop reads CASSPEQGRADYGYTF. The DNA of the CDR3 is TGCGCCAGCAGCCCGGAGCAGGGTCGGGCAGACTATGGCTACACCTTC.

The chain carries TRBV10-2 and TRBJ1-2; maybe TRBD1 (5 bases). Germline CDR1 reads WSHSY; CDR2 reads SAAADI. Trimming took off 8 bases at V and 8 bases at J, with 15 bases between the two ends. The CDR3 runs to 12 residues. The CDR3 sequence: CASSPGGGGYTF. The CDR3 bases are TGCGCCAGCTCCCCTGGGGGTGGCGGCTACACCTTC.

CDR3 protein: CASSLEGGRTQETQYF. DNA for the CDR3: TGCGCCAGCAGCTTGGAAGGCGGGAGGACCCAAGAGACCCAGTACTTC. The V gene is TRBV5-1, the J gene TRBJ2-5, with 8 bases fitting TRBD2. Germline CDR1 SGHRS, CDR2 YFSETQ. The CDR3 spans 16 residues. Unmatched junction bases numbered 5, after V lost 0 bases and J lost 1 base.

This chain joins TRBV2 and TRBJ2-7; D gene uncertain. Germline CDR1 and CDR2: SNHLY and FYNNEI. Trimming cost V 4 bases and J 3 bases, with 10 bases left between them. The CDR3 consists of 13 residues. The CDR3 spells CASSAGTLYEQYF. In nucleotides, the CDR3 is TGTGCCAGCAGTGCAGGCACCCTCTACGAGCAGTACTTC.

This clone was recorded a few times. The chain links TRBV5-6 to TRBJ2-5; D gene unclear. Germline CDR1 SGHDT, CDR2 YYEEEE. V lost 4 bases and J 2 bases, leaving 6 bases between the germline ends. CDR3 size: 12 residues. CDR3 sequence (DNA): TGTGCCAGCAGCGCGCAACAAGAGACCCAGTACTTC. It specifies CASSAQQETQYF.

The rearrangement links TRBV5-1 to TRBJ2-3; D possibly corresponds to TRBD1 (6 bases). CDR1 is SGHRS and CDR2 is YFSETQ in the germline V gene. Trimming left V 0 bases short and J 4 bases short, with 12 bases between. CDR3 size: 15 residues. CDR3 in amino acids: CASSLDPRTADTQYF. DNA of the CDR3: TGCGCCAGCAGCTTGGATCCCAGGACAGCAGATACGCAGTATTTT.

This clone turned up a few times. The CDR3 DNA sequence: TGTGCCACCAGCAGTCCAACTGGGCCCAAAAACATTCAGTACTTC. Protein product: CATSSPTGPKNIQYF. The chain employs TRBV15 and TRBJ2-4, with D hard to call. The V and J ends lost 3 bases and 2 bases respectively, with 11 bases between them. In germline, CDR1 is LNHNV, CDR2 YYDKDF (reference sequence). The CDR3 extends over 15 amino acids.

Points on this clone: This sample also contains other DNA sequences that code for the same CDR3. The CDR3 DNA reads TGTGCCAGCAGTGGCCTAGCGGGGGTTCGAGAGACCCAGTACTTC. Residues: CASSGLAGVRETQYF. The rearrangement uses TRBV2 and TRBJ2-5; 10 positions agree with TRBD2. The V gene's germline CDR1 is SNHLY and CDR2 FYNNEI. Germline trimming cut 4 bases from V and 4 bases from J; bases unmatched to any gene: 6. The CDR3 is made up of 15 amino acids. Full variable domain (missing parts from reference TRBV2 and TRBJ2-5): EPEVTQTPSHQVTQMGQEVILRCVPISNHLYFYWYRQILGQKVEFLVSFYNNEISEKSEIFDDQFSVERPDGSNFTLKIRSTKLEDSAMYFCASSGLAGVRETQYFGPGTRLLVL.

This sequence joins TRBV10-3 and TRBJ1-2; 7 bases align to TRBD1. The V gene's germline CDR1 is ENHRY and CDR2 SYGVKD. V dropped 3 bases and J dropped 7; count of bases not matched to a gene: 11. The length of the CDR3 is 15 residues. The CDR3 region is CAISETLTGEAGYTF. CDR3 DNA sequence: TGTGCCATCAGTGAAACGTTAACAGGGGAAGCTGGCTACACCTTC.

CDR3 protein: CASTQGGYTEAFF. The DNA for the CDR3 is TGTGCCAGCACCCAGGGAGGTTACACTGAAGCTTTCTTT. The rearrangement joins TRBV6-6 to TRBJ1-1, with D maybe TRBD1 (5 bases). The germline gives CDR1 MNHNY, CDR2 SVGAGI (reference sequence). V was trimmed by 7 bases and J by 3 bases, leaving 12 bases between them. The CDR3 totals 13 residues.